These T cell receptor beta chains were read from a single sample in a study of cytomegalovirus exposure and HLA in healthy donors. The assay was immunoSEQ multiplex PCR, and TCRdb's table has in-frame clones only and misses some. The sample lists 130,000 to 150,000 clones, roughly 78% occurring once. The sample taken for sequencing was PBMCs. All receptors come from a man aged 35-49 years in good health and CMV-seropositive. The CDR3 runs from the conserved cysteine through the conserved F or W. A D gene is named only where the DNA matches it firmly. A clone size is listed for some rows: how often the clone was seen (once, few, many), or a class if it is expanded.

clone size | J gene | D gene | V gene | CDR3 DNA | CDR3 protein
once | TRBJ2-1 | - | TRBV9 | TGTGCCAGCAGCGTAGTTTCAGCGGATATCAATGAGCAGTTCTTC | CASSVVSADINEQFF
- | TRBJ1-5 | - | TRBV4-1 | TGCGCCAGCAGCCAAGATAGTTTCACGGAGCCCCAGCATTTT | CASSQDSFTEPQHF
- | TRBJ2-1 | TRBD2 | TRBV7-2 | TGTGCCAGTTCCCGGGGGGGGGCCCACAATGAGCAGTTCTTC | CASSRGGAHNEQFF
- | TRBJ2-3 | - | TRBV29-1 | TGCAGCGTTGGGCACGATACGCAGTATTTT | CSVGHDTQYF
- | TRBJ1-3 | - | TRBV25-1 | TGTGCCGCTTCTAAGGGAAACACCATATATTTT | CAASKGNTIYF
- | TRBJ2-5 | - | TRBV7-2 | TGTGCCAGCAGCTTAGATGACGGGAAAGAGACCCAGTACTTC | CASSLDDGKETQYF
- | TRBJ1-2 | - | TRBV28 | TGTGCCAGCAGTATGAAACTCTATGGCTACACCTTC | CASSMKLYGYTF
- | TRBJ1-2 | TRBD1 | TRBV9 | TGTGCCAGCAGCGTAGGGACAGGGGTAGCTGGCTACACCTTC | CASSVGTGVAGYTF
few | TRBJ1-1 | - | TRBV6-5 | TGTGCCAGCAGTTACTTCGGGGTCGGGAACACTGAAGCTTTCTTT | CASSYFGVGNTEAFF
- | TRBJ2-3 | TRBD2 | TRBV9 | TGTGCCAGCAGCGCGACTAGCGGGAGCACAGATACGCAGTATTTT | CASSATSGSTDTQYF
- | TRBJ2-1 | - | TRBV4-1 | TGCGCCAGCAGCCAACCAGGCACGGGATACAATGAGCAGTTCTTC | CASSQPGTGYNEQFF
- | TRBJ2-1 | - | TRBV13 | TGTGCCAGCAGCTTAGCCGGAAACCTAGCGTCTGGCTCCTACAATGAGCAGTTCTTC | CASSLAGNLASGSYNEQFF
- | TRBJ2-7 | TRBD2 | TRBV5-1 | TGCGCCAGCAGCCCTAGCGGGAGGGCCGGTGTCGAGCAGTACTTC | CASSPSGRAGVEQYF
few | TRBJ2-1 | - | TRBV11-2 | TGTGCCAGCAGCTTAGTTTGGTCTAACTCCTACAATGAGCAGTTCTTC | CASSLVWSNSYNEQFF
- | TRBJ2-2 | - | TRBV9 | TGTGCCAGCAGCGTAGATGGTCTAGCGAGACGCACCGGGGAGCTGTTTTTT | CASSVDGLARRTGELFF
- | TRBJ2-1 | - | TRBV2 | TGTGCCAGCAGCTCCCTCGGGGGAGTGCTAATCAATGAGCAGTTCTTC | CASSSLGGVLINEQFF
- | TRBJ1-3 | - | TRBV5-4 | TGTGCCAGCAGCTTACAGGGCAGCTCTGGAAACACCATATATTTT | CASSLQGSSGNTIYF
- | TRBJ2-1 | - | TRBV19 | TGTGCCACCCAACGTCGCGATATGGAGATAAATGAGCAGTTCTTC | CATQRRDMEINEQFF
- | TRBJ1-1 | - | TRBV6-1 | TGTGCCAGCAAGGACAGAGACTCTGAAGCTTTCTTT | CASKDRDSEAFF
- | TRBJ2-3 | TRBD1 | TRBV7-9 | TGTGCCAGCAGCCGCCAGGGGGCTGGAGATACGCAGTATTTT | CASSRQGAGDTQYF
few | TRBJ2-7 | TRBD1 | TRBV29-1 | TGCAGCGTTGAGGGGACAGGGTTCTACGAGCAGTACTTC | CSVEGTGFYEQYF
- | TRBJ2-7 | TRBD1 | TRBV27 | TGTGCCAGCAGTACCTACAGGGGGCGTCGGGGCGAGCAGTACTTC | CASSTYRGRRGEQYF
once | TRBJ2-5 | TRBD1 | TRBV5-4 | TGTGCCAGCAGCTTGAGGGGGCCAGAGACCCAGTACTTC | CASSLRGPETQYF
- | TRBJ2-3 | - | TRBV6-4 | TGTGCCAGCAGTGCGAGGGAGACAGATACGCAGTATTTT | CASSARETDTQYF
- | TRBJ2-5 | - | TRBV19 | TGTGCCAGTAGTTCAGGACAGACGCGACAAGAGACCCAGTACTTC | CASSSGQTRQETQYF
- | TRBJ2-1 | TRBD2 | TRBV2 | TGTGCCAGCAGTAGAGAAAGAGCGGGAGAAAGGAATGAGCAGTTCTTC | CASSRERAGERNEQFF
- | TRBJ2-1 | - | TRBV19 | TGTGCCAGTAGTACTCCTAGCAATGAGCAGTTCTTC | CASSTPSNEQFF
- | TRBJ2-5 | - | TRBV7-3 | TGTGCCAGCAGCTTAACCAGGTCGTACCAAGAGACCCAGTACTTC | CASSLTRSYQETQYF
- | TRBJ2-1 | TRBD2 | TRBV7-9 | TGTGCCAGCAGCTTCAGCGGGAACGTTGTGCAGTTCTTC | CASSFSGNVVQFF
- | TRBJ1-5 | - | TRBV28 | TGTGCCAGCAGTTTAGATGGACGGGAAAATCAGCCCCAGCATTTT | CASSLDGRENQPQHF
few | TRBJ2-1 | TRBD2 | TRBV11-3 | TGTGCCAGCAGCTTAGATCAGGGGGGGACTAGCTCTATCAATGAGCAGTTCTTC | CASSLDQGGTSSINEQFF
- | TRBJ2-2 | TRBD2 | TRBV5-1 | TGCGCCAGCAGCCTTAGCGGGACAAACACCGGGGAGCTGTTTTTT | CASSLSGTNTGELFF
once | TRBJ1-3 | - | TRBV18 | TGTGCCAGCTCACCATCCCTCTCTGGAAACACCATATATTTT | CASSPSLSGNTIYF
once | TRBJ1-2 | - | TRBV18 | TGTGCCAGCTCACCGACGCTACAGGACCCCCACACCTTC | CASSPTLQDPHTF
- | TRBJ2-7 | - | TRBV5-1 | TGCGCCAGCAGTTTAACGAAAAGGCACGACTCTCCCTACGAGCAGTACTTC | CASSLTKRHDSPYEQYF
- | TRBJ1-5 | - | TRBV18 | TGTGCCAGCTCACCAGGAGGGAACAATCAGCCCCAGCATTTT | CASSPGGNNQPQHF
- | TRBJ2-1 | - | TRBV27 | TGTGCCAGCAGTTTAGGGGGGATCAACTACAATGAGCAGTTCTTC | CASSLGGINYNEQFF
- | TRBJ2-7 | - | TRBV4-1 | TGCGCCAGCAGCCAAGATCCCGGCTCCTACGAGCAGTACTTC | CASSQDPGSYEQYF
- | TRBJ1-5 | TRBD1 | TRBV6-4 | TGTGCCAGCAGTGCCACGACAGGGGGTCAGCCCCAGCATTTT | CASSATTGGQPQHF
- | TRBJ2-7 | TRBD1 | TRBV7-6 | TGTGCCAGCAGCCCTGGGACAGGGTTTAACTACAAGCAGTACTTC | CASSPGTGFNYKQYF
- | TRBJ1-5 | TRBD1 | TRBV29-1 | TGCAGCGTGAGCCTAGGACAGGACAATCAGCCCCAGCATTTT | CSVSLGQDNQPQHF
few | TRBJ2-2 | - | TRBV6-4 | TGTGCCAGCAGTGACGGGGCTACCGGGGAGCTGTTTTTT | CASSDGATGELFF
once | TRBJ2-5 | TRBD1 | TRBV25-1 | TGTGCCAGCAGTGTAGGCGGGACAGGGAAAGAGACCCAGTACTTC | CASSVGGTGKETQYF
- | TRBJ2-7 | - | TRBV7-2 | TGTGCCAGCAGCTTAGGCAGCGCCGGCTACTACGAGCAGTACTTC | CASSLGSAGYYEQYF